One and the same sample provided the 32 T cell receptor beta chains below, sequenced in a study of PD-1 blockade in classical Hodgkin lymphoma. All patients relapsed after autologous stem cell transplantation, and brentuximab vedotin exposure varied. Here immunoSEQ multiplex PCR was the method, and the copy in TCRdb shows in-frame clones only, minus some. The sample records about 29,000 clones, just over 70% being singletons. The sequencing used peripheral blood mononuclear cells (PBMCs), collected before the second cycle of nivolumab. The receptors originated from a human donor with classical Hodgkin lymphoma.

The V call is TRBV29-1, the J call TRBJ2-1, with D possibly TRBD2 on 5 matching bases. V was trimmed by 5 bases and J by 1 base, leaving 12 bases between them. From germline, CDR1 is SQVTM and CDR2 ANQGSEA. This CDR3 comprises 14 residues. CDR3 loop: CSVLSGRSYNEQFF. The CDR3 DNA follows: TGCAGCGTTCTTTCGGGGAGATCCTACAATGAGCAGTTCTTC.

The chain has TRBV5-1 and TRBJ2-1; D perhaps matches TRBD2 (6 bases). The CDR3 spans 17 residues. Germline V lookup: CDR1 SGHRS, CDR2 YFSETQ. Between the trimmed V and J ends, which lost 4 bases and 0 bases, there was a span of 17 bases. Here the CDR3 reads CASSPRVLAGSYNEQFF. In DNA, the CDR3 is TGCGCCAGCAGCCCGAGGGTACTAGCAGGCTCCTACAATGAGCAGTTCTTC.

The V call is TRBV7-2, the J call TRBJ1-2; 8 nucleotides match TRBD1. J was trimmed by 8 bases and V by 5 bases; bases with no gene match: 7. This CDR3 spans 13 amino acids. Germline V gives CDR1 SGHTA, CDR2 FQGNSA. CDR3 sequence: CASSRDRPGGYTF. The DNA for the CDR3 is TGTGCCAGCAGCCGGGACAGGCCGGGAGGCTACACCTTC.

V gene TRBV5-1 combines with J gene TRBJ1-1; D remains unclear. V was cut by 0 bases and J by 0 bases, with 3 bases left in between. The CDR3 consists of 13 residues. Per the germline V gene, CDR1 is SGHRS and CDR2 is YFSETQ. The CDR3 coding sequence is TGCGCCAGCAGCTTGGATGTGAACACTGAAGCTTTCTTT. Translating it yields CASSLDVNTEAFF.

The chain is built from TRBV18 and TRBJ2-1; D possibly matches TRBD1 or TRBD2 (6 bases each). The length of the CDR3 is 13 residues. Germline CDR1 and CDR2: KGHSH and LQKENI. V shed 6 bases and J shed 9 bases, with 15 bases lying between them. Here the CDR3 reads CASSPQGGGEQFF. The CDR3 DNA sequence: TGTGCCAGCTCCCCCCAAGGGGGAGGTGAGCAGTTCTTC.

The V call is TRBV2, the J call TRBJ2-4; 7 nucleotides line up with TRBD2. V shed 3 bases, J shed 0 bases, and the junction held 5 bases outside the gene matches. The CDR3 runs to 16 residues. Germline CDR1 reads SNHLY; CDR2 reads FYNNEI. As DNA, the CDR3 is TGTGCCAGCAGTGAGGGGCTAGCGGTAGCCAAAAACATTCAGTACTTC. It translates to CASSEGLAVAKNIQYF.

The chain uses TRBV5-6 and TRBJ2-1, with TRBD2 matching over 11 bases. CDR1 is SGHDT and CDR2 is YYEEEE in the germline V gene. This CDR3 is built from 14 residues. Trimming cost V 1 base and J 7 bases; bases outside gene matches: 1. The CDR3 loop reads CASSLRTSGNEQFF. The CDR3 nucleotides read TGTGCCAGCAGCTTGCGGACTAGCGGGAATGAGCAGTTCTTC. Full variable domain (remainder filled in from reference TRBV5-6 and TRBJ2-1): DAGVTQSPTHLIKTRGQQVTLRCSPKSGHDTVSWYQQALGQGPQFIFQYYEEEERQRGNFPDRFSGHQFPNYSSELNVNALLLGDSALYLCASSLRTSGNEQFFGPGTRLTVL.

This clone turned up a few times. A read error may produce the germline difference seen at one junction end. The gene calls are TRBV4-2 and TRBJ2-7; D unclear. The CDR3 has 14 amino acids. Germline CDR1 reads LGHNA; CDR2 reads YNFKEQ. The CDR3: CASSQVLVSHEQYF. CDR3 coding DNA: TGTGCCAGCAGCCAAGTTCTAGTCTCCCACGAGCAGTACTTC.

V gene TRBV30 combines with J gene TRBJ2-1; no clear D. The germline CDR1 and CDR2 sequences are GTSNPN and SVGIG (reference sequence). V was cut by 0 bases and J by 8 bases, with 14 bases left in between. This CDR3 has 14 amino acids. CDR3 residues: CAWSVRSGVYEQFF. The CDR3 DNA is TGTGCCTGGAGTGTAAGGTCTGGGGTCTATGAGCAGTTCTTC.

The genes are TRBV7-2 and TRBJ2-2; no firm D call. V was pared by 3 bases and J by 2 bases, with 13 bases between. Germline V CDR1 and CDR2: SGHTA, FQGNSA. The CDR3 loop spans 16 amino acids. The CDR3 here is CASSFSSPLNTGELFF. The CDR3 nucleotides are TGTGCCAGCAGCTTCTCATCTCCCCTTAACACCGGGGAGCTGTTTTTT.

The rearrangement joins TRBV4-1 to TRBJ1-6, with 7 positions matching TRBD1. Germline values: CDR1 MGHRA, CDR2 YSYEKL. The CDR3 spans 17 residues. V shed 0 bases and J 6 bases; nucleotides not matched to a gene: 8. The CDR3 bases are TGCGCCAGCAGCCAAGATCTAGAGGGGGCTATTAATTCACCCCTCCACTTT. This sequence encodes CASSQDLEGAINSPLHF.

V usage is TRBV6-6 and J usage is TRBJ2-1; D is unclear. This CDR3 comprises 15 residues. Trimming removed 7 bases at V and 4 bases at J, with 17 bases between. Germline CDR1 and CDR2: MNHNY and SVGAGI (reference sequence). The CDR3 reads CASTPALVVYNEQFF. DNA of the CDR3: TGTGCCAGCACCCCCGCTTTAGTCGTTTACAATGAGCAGTTCTTC.

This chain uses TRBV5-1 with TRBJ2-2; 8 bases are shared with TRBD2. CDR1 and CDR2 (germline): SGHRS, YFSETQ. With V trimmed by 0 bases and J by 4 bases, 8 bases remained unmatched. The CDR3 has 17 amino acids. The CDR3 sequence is CASSLAGTRGGTGELFF. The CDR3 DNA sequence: TGCGCCAGCAGCTTGGCCGGGACTAGAGGAGGCACCGGGGAGCTGTTTTTT.

This chain's CDR3 is CASSLGAVLNYGYTF. The CDR3 nucleotides are TGCGCCAGCAGCTTGGGGGCAGTACTTAACTATGGCTACACCTTC. V usage is TRBV5-1 and J usage is TRBJ1-2, with D unclear. Germline V gene lookup returns CDR1 SGHRS and CDR2 YFSETQ. CDR3 length equals 15 residues. V dropped 0 bases and J dropped 1 base, with 10 bases sitting between them.

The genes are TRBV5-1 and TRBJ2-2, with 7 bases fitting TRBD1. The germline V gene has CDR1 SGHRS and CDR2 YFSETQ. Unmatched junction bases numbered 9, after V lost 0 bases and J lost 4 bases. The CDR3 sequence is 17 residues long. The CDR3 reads CASSLGMTGRGTGELFF. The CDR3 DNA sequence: TGCGCCAGCAGCTTGGGGATGACAGGGAGAGGCACCGGGGAGCTGTTTTTT.

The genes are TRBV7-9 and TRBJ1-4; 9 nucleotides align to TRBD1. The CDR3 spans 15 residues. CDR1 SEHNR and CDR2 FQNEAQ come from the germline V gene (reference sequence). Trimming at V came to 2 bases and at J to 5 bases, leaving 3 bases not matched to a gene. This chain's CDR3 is CASSLWGTGNEKLFF. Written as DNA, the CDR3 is TGTGCCAGCAGCTTATGGGGGACAGGGAATGAAAAACTGTTTTTT.

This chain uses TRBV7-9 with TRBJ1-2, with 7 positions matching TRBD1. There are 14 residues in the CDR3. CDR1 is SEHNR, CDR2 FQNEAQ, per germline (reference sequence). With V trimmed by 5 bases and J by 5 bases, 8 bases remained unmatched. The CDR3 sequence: CASSTGTASYGYTF. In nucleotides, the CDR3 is TGTGCCAGCAGCACCGGGACAGCATCTTATGGCTACACCTTC.

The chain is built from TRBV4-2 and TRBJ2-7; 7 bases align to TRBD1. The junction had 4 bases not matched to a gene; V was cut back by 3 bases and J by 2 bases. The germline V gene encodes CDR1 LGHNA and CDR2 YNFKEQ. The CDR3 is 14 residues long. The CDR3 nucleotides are TGTGCCAGCAGCCATGAGGGGGCGACCTACGAGCAGTACTTC. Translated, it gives CASSHEGATYEQYF.

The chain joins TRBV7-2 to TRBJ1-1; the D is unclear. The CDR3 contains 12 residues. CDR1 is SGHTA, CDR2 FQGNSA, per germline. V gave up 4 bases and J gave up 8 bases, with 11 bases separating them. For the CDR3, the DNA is TGTGCCAGCAGCTCAGGACCGCCCGAAGCTTTCTTT. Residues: CASSSGPPEAFF.

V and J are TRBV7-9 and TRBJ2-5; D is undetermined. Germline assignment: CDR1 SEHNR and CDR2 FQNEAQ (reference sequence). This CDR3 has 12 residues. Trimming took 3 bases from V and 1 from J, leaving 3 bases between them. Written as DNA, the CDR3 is TGTGCCAGCAGCTTGGCCCAAGAGACCCAGTACTTC. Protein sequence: CASSLAQETQYF.

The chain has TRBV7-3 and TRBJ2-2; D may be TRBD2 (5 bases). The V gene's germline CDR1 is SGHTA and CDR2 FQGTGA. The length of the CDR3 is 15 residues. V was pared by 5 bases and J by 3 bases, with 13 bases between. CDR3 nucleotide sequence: TGTGCCAGCAGCAAGGAAACAGCGGACACCGGGGAGCTGTTTTTT. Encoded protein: CASSKETADTGELFF.

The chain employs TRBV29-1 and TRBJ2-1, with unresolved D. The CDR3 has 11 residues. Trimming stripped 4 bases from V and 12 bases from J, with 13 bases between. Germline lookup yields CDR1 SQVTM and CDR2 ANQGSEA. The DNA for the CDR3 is TGCAGCGTTGCAGTCCAGCGTGGGCAGTTCTTC. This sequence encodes CSVAVQRGQFF.

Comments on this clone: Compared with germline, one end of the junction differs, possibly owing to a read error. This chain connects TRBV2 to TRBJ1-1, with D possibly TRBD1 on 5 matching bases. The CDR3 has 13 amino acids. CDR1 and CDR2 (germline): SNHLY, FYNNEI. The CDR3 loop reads CASCEGMNTEAFF. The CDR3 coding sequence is TGTGCCAGCTGTGAGGGGATGAACACTGAAGCTTTCTTT.

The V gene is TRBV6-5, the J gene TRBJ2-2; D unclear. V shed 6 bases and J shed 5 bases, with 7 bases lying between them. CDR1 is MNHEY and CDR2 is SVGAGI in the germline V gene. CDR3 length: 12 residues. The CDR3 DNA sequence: TGTGCCAGCAGGGTATATACCGGGGAGCTGTTTTTT. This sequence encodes CASRVYTGELFF.

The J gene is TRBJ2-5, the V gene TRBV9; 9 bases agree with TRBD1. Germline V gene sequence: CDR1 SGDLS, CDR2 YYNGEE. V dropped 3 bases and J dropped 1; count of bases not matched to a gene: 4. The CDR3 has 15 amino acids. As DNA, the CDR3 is TGTGCCAGCAGCGGAATGACAGGGGGCCAAGAGACCCAGTACTTC. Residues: CASSGMTGGQETQYF.

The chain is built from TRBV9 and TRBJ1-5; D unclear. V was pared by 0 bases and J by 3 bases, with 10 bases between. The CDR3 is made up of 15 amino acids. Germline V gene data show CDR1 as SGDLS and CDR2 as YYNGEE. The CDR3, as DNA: TGTGCCAGCAGCGTAGGGCCGTACAACAATCAGCCCCAGCATTTT. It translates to CASSVGPYNNQPQHF.

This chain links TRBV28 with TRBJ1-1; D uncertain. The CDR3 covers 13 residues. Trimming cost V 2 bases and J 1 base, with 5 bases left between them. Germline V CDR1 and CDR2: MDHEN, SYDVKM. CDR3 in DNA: TGTGCCAGCAGTTTAAAAGCGAACACTGAAGCTTTCTTT. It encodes CASSLKANTEAFF. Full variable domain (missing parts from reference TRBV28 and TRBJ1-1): DVKVTQSSRYLVKRTGEKVFLECVQDMDHENMFWYRQDPGLGLRLIYFSYDVKMKEKGDIPEGYSVSREKKERFSLILESASTNQTSMYLCASSLKANTEAFFGQGTRLTVV.

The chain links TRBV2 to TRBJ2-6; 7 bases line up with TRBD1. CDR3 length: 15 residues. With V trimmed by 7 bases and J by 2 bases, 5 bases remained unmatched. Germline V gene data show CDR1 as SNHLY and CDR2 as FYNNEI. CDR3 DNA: TGTGCCAGCACCGTAACAGGGGCTGGGGCCAACGTCCTGACTTTC. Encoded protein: CASTVTGAGANVLTF. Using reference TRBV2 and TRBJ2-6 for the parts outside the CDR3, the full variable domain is EPEVTQTPSHQVTQMGQEVILRCVPISNHLYFYWYRQILGQKVEFLVSFYNNEISEKSEIFDDQFSVERPDGSNFTLKIRSTKLEDSAMYFCASTVTGAGANVLTFGAGSRLTVL.

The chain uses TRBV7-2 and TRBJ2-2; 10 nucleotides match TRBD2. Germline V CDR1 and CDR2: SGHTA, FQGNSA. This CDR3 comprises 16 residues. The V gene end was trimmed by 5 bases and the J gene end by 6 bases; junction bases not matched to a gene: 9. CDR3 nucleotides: TGTGCCAGCAGCCTTACCGGGACTAGCGTCCCCGGGGAGCTGTTTTTT. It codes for CASSLTGTSVPGELFF.

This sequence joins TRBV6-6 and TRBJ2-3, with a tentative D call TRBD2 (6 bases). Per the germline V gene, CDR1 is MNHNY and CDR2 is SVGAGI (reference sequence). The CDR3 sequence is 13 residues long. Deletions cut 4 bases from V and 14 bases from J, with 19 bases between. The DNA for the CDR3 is TGTGCCAGCAGTTCCAACGTTCGGAGGGGAACGTATTTT. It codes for CASSSNVRRGTYF.

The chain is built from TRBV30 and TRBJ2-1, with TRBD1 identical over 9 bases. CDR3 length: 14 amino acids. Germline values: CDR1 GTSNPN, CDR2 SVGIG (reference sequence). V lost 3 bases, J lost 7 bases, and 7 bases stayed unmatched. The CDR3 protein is CAWSKDRGKNEQFF. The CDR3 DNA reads TGTGCCTGGAGCAAAGACAGGGGGAAGAATGAGCAGTTCTTC.

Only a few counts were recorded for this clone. This chain's CDR3 is CASSTGGLNNQPQHF. CDR3 nucleotide sequence: TGTGCCAGCAGTACAGGGGGCCTTAACAATCAGCCCCAGCATTTT. The chain has TRBV27 and TRBJ1-5; TRBD1 matches 9 bases. J was trimmed by 3 bases and V by 5 bases; bases with no gene match: 5. CDR3 length: 15 residues. In germline, CDR1 is MNHEY, CDR2 SMNVEV (reference sequence).